The present entry profiles one T cell receptor beta chain with its context. Its specificity is unknown. CDR1 is SGDLS and CDR2 is YYNGEE in the germline V gene. Trimming took 1 base from V and 6 from J; bases not matched to a gene: 5. This CDR3 contains 16 residues. The data stem from a study of T cell responses to AZD1222 COVID-19 vaccine. Study-level findings and limits: Repertoires were collected only later (after the peak T cell response had occurred). Distributed over spike, vaccine-associated CD4 TCRs predominated at 160-218 and 743-854. Among those given AZD1222, only 6 or 7 were seropositive at baseline. When two AZD1222 doses had been given, Spike-specific TCR breadth and depth rose.

TCRdb keeps only in-frame clones here, not all; method: immunoSEQ multiplex PCR. Here the sample spans 85,000 to 95,000 clones, nearly 90% being singletons. Material: peripheral blood, obtained on day 0 of AZD1222 vaccination. This rearrangement joins TRBV9 to TRBJ2-1; 12 bases match TRBD1. The clonotype originates from an adult in good health. In nucleotides, the CDR3 is TGTGCCAGCAGCGTACCCGGGACAGGGGGCATCAATGAGCAGTTCTTC. It specifies CASSVPGTGGINEQFF.